This T cell receptor beta chain comes out of a study of T cell repertoires in cytomegalovirus infection (dated by TCRdb to about 2019). Notes on the research overall: Recently identified HLA-C-restricted CMV epitopes, whose presentation resists viral immunomodulation, were targeted by peptide stimulations together with well-studied HLA-B-restricted epitopes. Donor HLA type was relevant to the analysis, as public TCR beta signatures indicated carriage of CMV infection together with the matching HLA type. Here is what the overall study found, with its caveats: In both this cohort and an independent cohort of over 350 donors, the cumulative frequency of public TCR beta family members distinguished carriers of CMV infection plus the relevant HLA type. The ex vivo response was dominated by HLA-C-restricted CMV-specific TCR beta clonotypes, and the single most frequent clonotype in two of eight donors was supplied by these HLA-C-restricted clonotypes.

Instrument on record: Illumina HiSeq 1500. TCRdb took the public reads, trimmed them with fastp at Q25, ran MiXCR for clone calling and kept in-frame beta chains. Rows matching on CDR3 protein sequence are summarized as one entry with the most common DNA and genes. The sample records hundreds of thousands of distinct CDR3 sequences, more than 30% of which are singletons. Clones ranked in the top ten supply roughly a sixth of the sample. This clonotype occurred once. Its antigen remains undetermined. The junction and the germline gene differ at one end; a read error may be behind it. Spanning cysteine to phenylalanine, the CDR3 consists of 15 amino acids. The entry retains the CDR3 DNA only, 45 bases that are in frame from base 1. From a lookup of the germline V gene, CDR1 and CDR2 are SGHTA and FQGNSA. The sample's treatment or condition label, decoded: in vitro stimulation with specific CMV peptide epitopes to enrich CMV-specific T cells.

Sequencing used cultured PBMCs, obtained from culture after CMV antigen stimulation. The sequence derives from a human donor in good health (CMV status not recorded). Some clones in this sample may be carry-over from other donors' samples. The chain joins TRBV7-2 to TRBJ1-2; D gene: possibly TRBD1, on 6 matching bases. The bases are TGTGCCAGCACCTTGACGACAGGAAGAACATATGGCGACACCTTC. This encodes CASTLTTGRTYGDTF. Where the CDR3 stops, the reference TRBV7-2 and TRBJ1-2 genes take over; the full variable domain is GAGVSQSPSNKVTEKGKDVELRCDPISGHTALYWYRQSLGQGLEFLIYFQGNSAPDKSGLPSDRFSAERTGGSVSTLTIQRTQQEDSAVYLCASTLTTGRTYGDTFGSGTRLTVV.